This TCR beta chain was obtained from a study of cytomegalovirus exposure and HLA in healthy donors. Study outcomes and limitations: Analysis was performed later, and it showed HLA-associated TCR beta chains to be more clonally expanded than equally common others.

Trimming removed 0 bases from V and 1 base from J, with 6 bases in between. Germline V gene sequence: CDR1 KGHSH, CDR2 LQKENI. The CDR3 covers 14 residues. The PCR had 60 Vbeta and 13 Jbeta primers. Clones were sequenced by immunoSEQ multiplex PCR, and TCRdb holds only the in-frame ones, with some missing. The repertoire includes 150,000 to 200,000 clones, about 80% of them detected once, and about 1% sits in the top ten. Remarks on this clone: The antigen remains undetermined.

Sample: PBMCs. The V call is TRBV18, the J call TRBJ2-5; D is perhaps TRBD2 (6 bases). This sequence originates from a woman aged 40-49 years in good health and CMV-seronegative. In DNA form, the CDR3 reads TGTGCCAGCTCACCACCGACTAGCCAAGAGACCCAGTACTTC. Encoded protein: CASSPPTSQETQYF.